The 20 T cell receptor beta chains given below trace back to one sample, sequenced in a study of naive and memory T cell subsets. Specified treatment: skin biopsy from PPD injection site in Mantoux-positive individual. An oligonucleotide containing a UMI was ligated to the 3' end of TCR cDNA. The SP2 primer and nested alpha and beta constant region primers amplified ligated cDNA in four rounds. Each CDR3 protein is one row after TCRdb ran MiXCR on the UMI-ligation and nested PCR reads. This sample has around 37,000 distinct CDR3 sequences, with approximately 11% found just once. The specimen comprised skin, sampled from a tuberculin skin test site. Source of these receptors: an adult in good health.

The rearrangement joins TRBV18 to TRBJ1-1; TRBD1 matches at 8 bases. V lost 6 bases, J lost 6 bases, and 6 bases stayed unmatched. Germline CDR1 KGHSH, CDR2 LQKENI. The CDR3 covers 13 residues. The CDR3 is CASSIGQGAEAFF. DNA of the CDR3: TGTGCCAGCTCTATCGGACAGGGCGCTGAAGCTTTCTTT.

This clonotype was seen more than once but under ten times. With a much larger clone just one base away, this may be a read error. This chain joins TRBV11-2 and TRBJ2-1; D remains unclear. The V end lost 3 bases, the J end lost 3 bases, and 9 bases lay between the germline ends. Germline CDR1 is SGHAT and CDR2 is FQNNGV. The length of the CDR3 is 14 residues. The CDR3 loop reads CASSFSRRYNEQFF. The CDR3 DNA is TGTGCCAGCAGCTTCTCACGGCGCTACAATGAGCAGTTCTTC. Full variable domain (missing parts from reference TRBV11-2 and TRBJ2-1): EAGVAQSPRYKIIEKRQSVAFWCNPISGHATLYWYQQILGQGPKLLIQFQNNGVVDDSQLPKDRFSAERLKGVDSTLKIQPAKLEDSAVYLCASSFSRRYNEQFFGPGTRLTVL.

This clonotype was found many times. The chain combines TRBV29-1 with TRBJ2-7; no firm D call. The CDR3 runs to 14 residues. Germline CDR1 is SQVTM and CDR2 is ANQGSEA. The V gene lost 4 bases and the J gene lost 2 bases, with 15 bases spanning the gap. This CDR3 is CSVVGERHAYEQYF. Here the CDR3 DNA reads TGCAGCGTTGTTGGGGAACGACATGCCTACGAGCAGTACTTC.

The chain is built from TRBV27 and TRBJ2-3, with D perhaps matching TRBD2 (5 bases). Germline V CDR1 and CDR2: MNHEY, SMNVEV (reference sequence). This CDR3 contains 15 residues. The germline V and J ends were trimmed by 3 bases and 1 base, with 11 bases remaining between them. The CDR3: CASSFASFGTDTQYF. For the CDR3, the DNA is TGTGCCAGCAGTTTCGCTAGCTTCGGCACAGATACGCAGTATTTT.

This clonotype was detected a few times. This chain uses TRBV12-3 or TRBV12-4 with TRBJ2-4, with 8 nucleotides matching TRBD2. The CDR3 runs to 15 residues. Trimming cost V 1 base and J 11 bases; bases outside gene matches: 10. CDR3 region: CASSLGVGGRIFQYF. The CDR3 DNA follows: TGTGCCAGCAGTTTAGGGGTGGGCGGGAGGATATTTCAGTACTTC.

There are a few counts of this clonotype. The V gene is TRBV6-6, the J gene TRBJ1-2, with unresolved D. The CDR3 length is 13 residues. Germline CDR1 is MNHNY and CDR2 is SVGAGI (reference sequence). Trimming shortened V by 6 bases and J by 4 bases, and 12 bases separated the two germline ends. Here the CDR3 reads CASRDGTIYGYTF. The CDR3 region has the DNA TGTGCCAGCAGGGACGGAACCATCTATGGCTACACCTTC.

This clonotype has a count of ten or more. V gene TRBV20-1 combines with J gene TRBJ2-3; D is uncertain. The germline V gene encodes CDR1 DFQATT and CDR2 SNEGSKA (reference sequence). This CDR3 region has 12 residues. With 1 base removed from V and 4 bases from J, the gap between germline ends came to 6 bases. The CDR3 sequence is CSARGAADTQYF. CDR3 sequence (DNA): TGCAGTGCTAGAGGCGCGGCAGATACGCAGTATTTT.

This clonotype was recorded a few times. The chain uses TRBV30 and TRBJ2-1; 10 bases match TRBD2. The junction had 8 bases not matched to a gene; V was cut back by 0 bases and J by 0 bases. This CDR3 is 18 amino acids long. Germline V lookup: CDR1 GTSNPN, CDR2 SVGIG (reference sequence). The CDR3 loop reads CAWSVPWTSGSSYNEQFF. In nucleotides, the CDR3 is TGTGCCTGGAGTGTACCATGGACTAGCGGTAGCTCCTACAATGAGCAGTTCTTC. The full variable domain, completed using reference TRBV30 and TRBJ2-1, is SQTIHQWPATLVQPVGSPLSLECTVEGTSNPNLYWYRQAAGRGLQLLFYSVGIGQISSEVPQNLSASRPQDRQFILSSKKLLLSDSGFYLCAWSVPWTSGSSYNEQFFGPGTRLTVL.

This clonotype occurred many times. This chain uses TRBV5-1 with TRBJ1-1; no definite D call. This CDR3 has 13 residues. Trimming removed 0 bases at V and 1 base at J, with 4 bases between. CDR1 SGHRS and CDR2 YFSETQ come from the germline V gene. The chain's CDR3 is CASSLDANTEAFF. As DNA, the CDR3 is TGCGCCAGCAGCTTGGACGCGAACACTGAAGCTTTCTTT.

This clonotype was seen repeatedly, ten times or more. V is TRBV29-1 and J is TRBJ2-1; possibly TRBD1 or TRBD2 for D (5 bases each). The CDR3 spans 13 residues. The ends were cut back, 5 bases at V and 8 bases at J, with 16 bases in the middle. CDR1 and CDR2 (germline): SQVTM, ANQGSEA. CDR3 in DNA: TGCAGCGTTTCTGGGACCGGAGTCGATGAGCAGTTCTTC. As protein: CSVSGTGVDEQFF.

This clonotype was detected many times. The V call is TRBV11-2, the J call TRBJ2-4; D remains ambiguous. This CDR3 comprises 16 residues. Trimming cost V 0 bases and J 0 bases, with 9 bases left between them. The germline V gene has CDR1 SGHAT and CDR2 FQNNGV. The CDR3 nucleotides read TGTGCCAGCAGCTTAGAACCAATAGGAGCCAAAAACATTCAGTACTTC. It codes for CASSLEPIGAKNIQYF.

The rearrangement uses TRBV29-1 and TRBJ2-1; 10 positions agree with TRBD1. Germline V lookup: CDR1 SQVTM, CDR2 ANQGSEA. V was pared by 6 bases and J by 6 bases, with 8 bases of the junction left unmatched. This CDR3 comprises 14 residues. Here the CDR3 DNA reads TGCAGCGTCCAGGACAGGGGGGGAAGCAATGAGCAGTTCTTC. This gives the protein CSVQDRGGSNEQFF.

The chain joins TRBV12-3 or TRBV12-4 to TRBJ2-7, with a weak D call TRBD2 (6 bases). Trimming removed 5 bases at V and 6 bases at J, with 20 bases between. This CDR3 contains 15 residues. CDR3 DNA sequence: TGTGCCAGCAGTATCTATACTAGCCCCACGGGCGAGCAGTACTTC. Amino acids: CASSIYTSPTGEQYF.

CDR3 bases: TGTGCCAGCAGTTCCCAGGGGGCTAGCCCCTACGAGCAGTACTTC. It codes for CASSSQGASPYEQYF. This sequence joins TRBV27 and TRBJ2-7; 8 positions match TRBD1. J gave up 2 bases and V 4 bases, and 7 bases lay outside the gene matches. The germline V gene encodes CDR1 MNHEY and CDR2 SMNVEV (reference sequence). The CDR3 contains 15 residues.

The chain employs TRBV27 and TRBJ2-7, with a possible D match to TRBD2 (5 bases). V was shortened by 0 bases and J by 3 bases, with 12 bases between the two germline ends. This CDR3 contains 15 residues. CDR1 and CDR2 (germline): MNHEY, SMNVEV (reference sequence). CDR3 protein: CASSLSGRGLYEQYF. The CDR3 DNA reads TGTGCCAGCAGTTTATCGGGCAGAGGACTCTACGAGCAGTACTTC.

The sample holds many counts of this clonotype. The V call is TRBV10-3, the J call TRBJ2-1; 8 positions match TRBD2. Germline CDR1 reads ENHRY; CDR2 reads SYGVKD. There are 12 residues in the CDR3. The V and J ends lost 10 bases and 8 bases, in that order; junction bases with no gene match: 7. The CDR3 spells CATLDGGDEQFF. DNA for the CDR3: TGTGCCACCTTAGACGGGGGGGATGAGCAGTTCTTC.

Comment on this clonotype: A much larger clone sits a single nucleotide away, making a read error possible. The chain is built from TRBV4-2 and TRBJ2-3, with 7 positions matching TRBD2. CDR3 size: 16 residues. Germline CDR1 is LGHNA and CDR2 is YNFKEQ. As DNA, the CDR3 is TGTGCCAGCAGCAAAGATGTTGCGGCGGGAGCAGATACGCAGTATTTT. Its protein product is CASSKDVAAGADTQYF.

The table lists this clonotype with many counts. This chain links TRBV6-1 with TRBJ2-1; a weak D match, TRBD1 (5 bases). V lost 7 bases and J 7 bases, leaving 11 bases between the germline ends. The CDR3 is 12 residues long. Germline V lookup: CDR1 MNHNS, CDR2 SASEGT. CDR3 nucleotides: TGTGCCAGCAAACAGGTTTTAAATGAGCAGTTCTTC. This translates into CASKQVLNEQFF.

This clonotype was seen many times. The rearrangement joins TRBV7-9 to TRBJ2-1, with 13 bases aligning to TRBD2. The germline V gene has CDR1 SEHNR and CDR2 FQNEAQ (reference sequence). Losses at the gene ends were 6 bases for V and 8 bases for J; bases not matched to a gene: 10. The CDR3 is made up of 16 amino acids. The CDR3 sequence is CASSSRTSGGDDEQFF. The CDR3 bases are TGTGCCAGCAGTTCCCGGACTAGCGGGGGTGATGATGAGCAGTTCTTC. The full variable domain, its missing parts supplied by reference TRBV7-9 and TRBJ2-1, is DTGVSQNPRHKITKRGQNVTFRCDPISEHNRLYWYRQTLGQGPEFLTYFQNEAQLEKSRLLSDRFSAERPKGSFSTLEIQRTEQGDSAMYLCASSSRTSGGDDEQFFGPGTRLTVL.

This clonotype was recorded many times. This chain links TRBV30 with TRBJ2-3, with D perhaps TRBD2 (6 bases). Germline V gene data show CDR1 as GTSNPN and CDR2 as SVGIG (reference sequence). This CDR3 has 13 residues. Trimming took off 0 bases at V and 4 bases at J, with 8 bases between the two ends. This CDR3 reads CAWSVRESDTQYF. DNA of the CDR3: TGTGCCTGGAGTGTTCGGGAGTCAGATACGCAGTATTTT. The variable domain in full, with the rest retrieved from reference TRBV30 and TRBJ2-3, is SQTIHQWPATLVQPVGSPLSLECTVEGTSNPNLYWYRQAAGRGLQLLFYSVGIGQISSEVPQNLSASRPQDRQFILSSKKLLLSDSGFYLCAWSVRESDTQYFGPGTRLTVL.